The clone carrying this T cell receptor beta chain showed up just a few times. What it recognizes is unknown. The record originates from a study of human versus mouse CDR3 diversity and MHC coevolution. The CDR3 runs to 14 residues. Germline V CDR1 and CDR2: LNHDA, SQIVND (reference sequence). The V gene end was trimmed by 7 bases and the J gene end by 0 bases; junction bases not matched to a gene: 6. Assay: immunoSEQ multiplex PCR; the TCRdb copy retains only in-frame clones and omits some. Of about 81,000 clones listed, roughly 93% are singletons. Study findings and constraints: About 1.6 million TCR beta clonotypes were estimated for humans, the largest repertoire.

Cells were CD45RO-negative CD62L-positive naive CD4 T cells sorted from PBMCs. The receptor's source is a person between 25 and 70 years old in good health. This sequence joins TRBV19 and TRBJ2-7; 7 positions match TRBD1. The material sequenced was naive CD4+ T cells from blood. Subset denoted: CD45RO-negative CD62L-positive naive CD4 T cells. The CDR3 sequence: CASTLAGGSYEQYF. CDR3 bases: TGTGCCAGTACCCTGGCAGGGGGCTCCTACGAGCAGTACTTC.